The 5 T cell receptor beta chains below come from one sample, sequenced in a study of early T cells in non-severe SARS-CoV-2 infection. TCRdb independently ran MiXCR on the 5' RACE reads; one entry per CDR3 protein. Here the sample spans about 130,000 distinct CDR3 sequences, around 14% being singletons. Specimen: whole blood. The receptors derive from an adult who was a healthcare worker with PCR-confirmed SARS-CoV-2 infection or an uninfected control (not recorded which).

This chain joins TRBV7-9 and TRBJ1-2; D gene ambiguous. CDR1 is SEHNR and CDR2 is FQNEAQ in the germline V gene (reference sequence). The CDR3 covers 13 residues. V lost 4 bases and J 6 bases, leaving 12 bases between the germline ends. The CDR3 protein is CASSSPLGDGYTF. The CDR3 nucleotides read TGTGCCAGCAGCTCCCCCCTGGGCGATGGCTACACCTTC.

This clonotype occurred a few times. The rearrangement joins TRBV5-8 to TRBJ2-1; TRBD1 is a possible D gene (6 bases). Germline CDR1 SGHTS, CDR2 YDEGEE. The CDR3 totals 15 residues. V was trimmed by 2 bases and J by 7 bases, leaving 16 bases between them. For the CDR3, the DNA is TGTGCCAGCAGCTTCGGACCAACCCAGGGGAATGAGCAGTTCTTC. Its translation is CASSFGPTQGNEQFF.

J is TRBJ1-3 and V is TRBV29-1; the D gene is possibly TRBD1 (5 bases). There are 14 residues in the CDR3. Germline CDR1 SQVTM, CDR2 ANQGSEA. CDR3 sequence reads: CSAAGGGSGNTIYF. The DNA of the CDR3 is TGCAGTGCCGCCGGGGGGGGCTCTGGAAACACCATATATTTT.

The chain carries TRBV11-2 and TRBJ2-1; 8 nucleotides align to TRBD2. Germline CDR1 SGHAT, CDR2 FQNNGV. There are 16 residues in the CDR3. V shed 5 bases, J shed 2 bases, and the junction held 8 bases outside the gene matches. The CDR3 spells CASSPDGRGAYNEQFF. The CDR3 DNA reads TGTGCCAGCAGCCCCGATGGGCGGGGGGCCTACAATGAGCAGTTCTTC.

This clonotype was picked up a small number of times. V and J are TRBV7-9 and TRBJ1-1; maybe TRBD1 (6 bases). CDR1 SEHNR and CDR2 FQNEAQ come from the germline V gene (reference sequence). CDR3 size: 13 residues. With 6 bases removed from V and 4 bases from J, the gap between germline ends came to 12 bases. CDR3 residues: CASSSGVATEAFF. CDR3 DNA sequence: TGTGCCAGCAGTTCAGGGGTTGCCACTGAAGCTTTCTTT.